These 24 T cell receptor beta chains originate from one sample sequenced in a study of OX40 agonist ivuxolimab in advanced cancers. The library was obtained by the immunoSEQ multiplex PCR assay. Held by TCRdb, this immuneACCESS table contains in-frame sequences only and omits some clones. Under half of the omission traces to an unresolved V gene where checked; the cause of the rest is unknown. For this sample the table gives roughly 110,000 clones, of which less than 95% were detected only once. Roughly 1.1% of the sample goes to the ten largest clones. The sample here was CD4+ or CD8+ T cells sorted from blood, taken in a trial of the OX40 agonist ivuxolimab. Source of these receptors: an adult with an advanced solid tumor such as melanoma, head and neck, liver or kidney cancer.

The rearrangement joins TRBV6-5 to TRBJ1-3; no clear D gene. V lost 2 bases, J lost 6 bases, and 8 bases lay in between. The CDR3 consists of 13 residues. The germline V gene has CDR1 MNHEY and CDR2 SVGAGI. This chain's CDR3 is CASSYSRENTIYF. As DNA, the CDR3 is TGTGCCAGCAGTTACAGTCGGGAAAACACCATATATTTT.

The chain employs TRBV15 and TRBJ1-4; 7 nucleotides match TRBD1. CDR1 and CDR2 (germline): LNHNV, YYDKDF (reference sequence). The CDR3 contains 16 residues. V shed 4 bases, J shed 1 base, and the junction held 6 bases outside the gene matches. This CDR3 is CATSTSRQGTNEKLFF. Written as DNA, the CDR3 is TGTGCCACCAGCACCTCCAGACAGGGAACTAATGAAAAACTGTTTTTT.

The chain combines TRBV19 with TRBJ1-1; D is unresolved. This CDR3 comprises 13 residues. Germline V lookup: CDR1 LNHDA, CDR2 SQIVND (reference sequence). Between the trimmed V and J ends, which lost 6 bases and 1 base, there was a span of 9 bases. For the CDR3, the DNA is TGTGCCAGTAGGGGGTCTTGGAACACTGAAGCTTTCTTT. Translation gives CASRGSWNTEAFF.

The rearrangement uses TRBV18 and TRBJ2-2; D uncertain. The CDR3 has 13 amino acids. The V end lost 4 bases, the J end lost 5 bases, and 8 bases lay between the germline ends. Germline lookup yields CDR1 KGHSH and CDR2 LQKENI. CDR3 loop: CASSRGETGELFF. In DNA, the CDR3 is TGTGCCAGCTCACGTGGAGAAACCGGGGAGCTGTTTTTT.

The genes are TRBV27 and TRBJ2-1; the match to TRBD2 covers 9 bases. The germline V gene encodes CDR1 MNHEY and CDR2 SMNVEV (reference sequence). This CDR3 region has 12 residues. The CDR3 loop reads CVAGASYNEQFF. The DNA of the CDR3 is TGTGTAGCGGGAGCCTCCTACAATGAGCAGTTCTTC.

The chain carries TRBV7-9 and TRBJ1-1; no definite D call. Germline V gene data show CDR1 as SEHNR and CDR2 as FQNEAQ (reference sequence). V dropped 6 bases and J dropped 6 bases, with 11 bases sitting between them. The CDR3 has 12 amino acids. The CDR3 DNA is TGTGCCAGCAGTTCGACTGGGGCTGAAGCTTTCTTT. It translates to CASSSTGAEAFF. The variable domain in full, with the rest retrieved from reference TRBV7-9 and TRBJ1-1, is DTGVSQNPRHKITKRGQNVTFRCDPISEHNRLYWYRQTLGQGPEFLTYFQNEAQLEKSRLLSDRFSAERPKGSFSTLEIQRTEQGDSAMYLCASSSTGAEAFFGQGTRLTVV.

CDR3 bases: TGTGCCAGCAGTCCTACAGGGAGCACTGAAGCTTTCTTT. Its translation: CASSPTGSTEAFF. The gene calls are TRBV6-5 and TRBJ1-1; perhaps TRBD1 as D (6 bases). The germline V and J ends were trimmed by 5 bases and 4 bases, with 11 bases remaining between them. Per the germline V gene, CDR1 is MNHEY and CDR2 is SVGAGI. This CDR3 is 13 amino acids long.

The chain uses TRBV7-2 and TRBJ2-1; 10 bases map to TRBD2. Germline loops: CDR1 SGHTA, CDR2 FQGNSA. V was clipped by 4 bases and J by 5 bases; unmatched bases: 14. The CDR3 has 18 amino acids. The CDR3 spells CASSSKRRASGSDNEQFF. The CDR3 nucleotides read TGTGCCAGCAGCTCTAAGCGGCGGGCTAGCGGGAGCGACAATGAGCAGTTCTTC.

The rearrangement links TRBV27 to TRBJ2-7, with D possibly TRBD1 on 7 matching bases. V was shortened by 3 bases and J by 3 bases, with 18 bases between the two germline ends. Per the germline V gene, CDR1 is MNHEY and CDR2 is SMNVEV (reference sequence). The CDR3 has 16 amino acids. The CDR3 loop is CASSLSQYRGLYEQYF. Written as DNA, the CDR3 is TGTGCCAGCAGTTTGTCTCAATACAGGGGACTCTACGAGCAGTACTTC.

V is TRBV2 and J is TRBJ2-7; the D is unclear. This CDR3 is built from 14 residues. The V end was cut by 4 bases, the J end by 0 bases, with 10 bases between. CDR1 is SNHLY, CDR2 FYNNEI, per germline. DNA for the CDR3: TGTGCCAGCAGTGGGCAGGTTTTCTCCTACGAGCAGTACTTC. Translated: CASSGQVFSYEQYF.

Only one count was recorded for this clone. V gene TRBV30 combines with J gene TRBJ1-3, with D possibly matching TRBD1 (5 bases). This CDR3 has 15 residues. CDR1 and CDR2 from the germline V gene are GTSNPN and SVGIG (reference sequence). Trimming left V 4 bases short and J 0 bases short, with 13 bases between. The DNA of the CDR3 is TGTGCCTGGATTTTGGGACGTAGCTCTGGAAACACCATATATTTT. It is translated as CAWILGRSSGNTIYF.

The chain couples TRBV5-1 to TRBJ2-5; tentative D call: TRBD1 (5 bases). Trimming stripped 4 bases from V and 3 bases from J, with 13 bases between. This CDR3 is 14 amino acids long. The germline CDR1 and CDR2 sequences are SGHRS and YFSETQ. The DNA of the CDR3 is TGCGCCAGCAGCCCAGGGTCAATTGAAGAGACCCAGTACTTC. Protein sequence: CASSPGSIEETQYF.

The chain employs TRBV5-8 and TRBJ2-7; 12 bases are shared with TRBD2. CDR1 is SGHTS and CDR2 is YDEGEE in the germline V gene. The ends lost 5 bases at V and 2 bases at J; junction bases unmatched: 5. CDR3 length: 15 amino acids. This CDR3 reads CASRERTSGAYEQYF. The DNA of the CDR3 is TGTGCCAGCAGGGAGAGGACTAGCGGGGCCTACGAGCAGTACTTC.

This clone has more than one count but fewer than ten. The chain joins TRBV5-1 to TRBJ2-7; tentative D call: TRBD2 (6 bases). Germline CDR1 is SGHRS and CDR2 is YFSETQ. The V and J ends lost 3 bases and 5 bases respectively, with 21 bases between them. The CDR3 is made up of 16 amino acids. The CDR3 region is CASSSSVPLRKDEQYF. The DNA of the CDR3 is TGCGCCAGCAGCTCTAGCGTCCCACTTCGCAAGGACGAGCAGTACTTC.

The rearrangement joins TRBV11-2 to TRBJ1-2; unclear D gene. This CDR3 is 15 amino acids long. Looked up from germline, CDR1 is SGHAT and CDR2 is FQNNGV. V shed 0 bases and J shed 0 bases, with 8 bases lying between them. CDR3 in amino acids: CASSLDVGTNYGYTF. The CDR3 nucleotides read TGTGCCAGCAGCTTAGATGTCGGAACTAACTATGGCTACACCTTC.

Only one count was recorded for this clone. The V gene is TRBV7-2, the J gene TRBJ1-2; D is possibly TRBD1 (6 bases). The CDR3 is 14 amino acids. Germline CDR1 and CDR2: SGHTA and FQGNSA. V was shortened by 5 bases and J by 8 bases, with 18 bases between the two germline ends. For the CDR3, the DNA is TGTGCCAGCAGCCTTGGAGGGGGGCGTGAGGGCTACACCTTC. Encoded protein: CASSLGGGREGYTF.

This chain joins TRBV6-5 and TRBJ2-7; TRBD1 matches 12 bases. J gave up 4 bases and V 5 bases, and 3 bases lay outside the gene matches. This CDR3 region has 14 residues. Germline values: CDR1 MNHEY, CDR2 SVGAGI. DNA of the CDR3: TGTGCCAGCAGTAAGGGACAGGGGGCGTACGAGCAGTACTTC. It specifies CASSKGQGAYEQYF.

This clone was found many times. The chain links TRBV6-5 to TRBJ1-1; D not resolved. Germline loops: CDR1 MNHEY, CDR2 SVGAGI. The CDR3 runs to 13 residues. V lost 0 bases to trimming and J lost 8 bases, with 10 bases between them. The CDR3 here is CASSYSKLVEAFF. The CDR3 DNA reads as TGTGCCAGCAGTTACTCGAAGTTGGTAGAAGCTTTCTTT.

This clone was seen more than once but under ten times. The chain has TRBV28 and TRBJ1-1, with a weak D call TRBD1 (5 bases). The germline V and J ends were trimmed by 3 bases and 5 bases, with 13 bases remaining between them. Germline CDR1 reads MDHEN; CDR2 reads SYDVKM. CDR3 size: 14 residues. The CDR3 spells CASSLVPGKTEAFF. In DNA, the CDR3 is TGTGCCAGCAGTTTGGTACCAGGGAAGACTGAAGCTTTCTTT.

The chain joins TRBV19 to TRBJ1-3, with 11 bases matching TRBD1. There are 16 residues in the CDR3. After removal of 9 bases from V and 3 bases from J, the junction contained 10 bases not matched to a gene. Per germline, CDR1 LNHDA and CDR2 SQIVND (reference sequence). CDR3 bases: TGTGCCAGCTATAGAGGACAGGGGGCACATGGAAACACCATATATTTT. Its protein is CASYRGQGAHGNTIYF.

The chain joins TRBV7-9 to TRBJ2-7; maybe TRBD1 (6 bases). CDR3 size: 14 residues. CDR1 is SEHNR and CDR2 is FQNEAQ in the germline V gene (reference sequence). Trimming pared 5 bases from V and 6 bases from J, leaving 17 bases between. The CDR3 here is CASSRFFNRAEQYF. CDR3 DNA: TGTGCCAGCAGCCGTTTTTTTAACAGGGCCGAGCAGTACTTC.

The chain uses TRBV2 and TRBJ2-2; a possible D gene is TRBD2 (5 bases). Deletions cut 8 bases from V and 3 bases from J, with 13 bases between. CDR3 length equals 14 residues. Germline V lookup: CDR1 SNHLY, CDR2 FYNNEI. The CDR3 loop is CASGPLAHTGELFF. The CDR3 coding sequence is TGTGCCAGCGGTCCGCTAGCCCACACCGGGGAGCTGTTTTTT.

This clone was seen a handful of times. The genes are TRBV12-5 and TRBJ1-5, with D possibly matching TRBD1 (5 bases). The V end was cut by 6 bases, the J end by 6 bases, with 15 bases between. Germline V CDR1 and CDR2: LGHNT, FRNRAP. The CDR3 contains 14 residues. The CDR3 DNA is TGTGCTAGTGGACGGATCGGGGCGGGTCAGCCCCAGCATTTT. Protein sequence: CASGRIGAGQPQHF.

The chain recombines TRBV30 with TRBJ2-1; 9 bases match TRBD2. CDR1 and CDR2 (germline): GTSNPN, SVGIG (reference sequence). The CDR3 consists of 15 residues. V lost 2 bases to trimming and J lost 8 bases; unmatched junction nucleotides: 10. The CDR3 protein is CAWSLGGRALDEQFF. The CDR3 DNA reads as TGTGCCTGGAGTTTAGGCGGGAGGGCCTTGGATGAGCAGTTCTTC.